Listed below are T cell receptor beta chains from one sample, sequenced in a study of blood T cells in healthy people across ages. TCRdb independently ran MiXCR on the 5' RACE reads; one entry per CDR3 protein. The sample records around 900,000 distinct CDR3 sequences, 25% to 30% being singletons. The sequencing sample was made of blood. These TCRs come from a woman aged 80 or older in good health. Each CDR3 is given with its conserved first and last residue. Each record gives: clone size, J gene, CDR3 length, D gene, V gene, CDR3 protein, CDR3 DNA. D genes are given only for firm matches. Clone size appears in some rows only: once, few, many, or a class for an expanded clone.

few TRBJ2-5 16 TRBD2 TRBV15 CVTSRDRLAGGETQYF TGTGTCACCAGCAGAGATCGACTAGCGGGGGGAGAGACCCAGTACTTC
many TRBJ2-1 15 TRBD2 TRBV3-1 CASSIRRGGPNEQFF TGTGCCAGCAGCATCAGGCGGGGGGGCCCTAATGAGCAGTTCTTC
- TRBJ2-1 15 - TRBV7-8 CASSPTVGFVHEQFF TGTGCCAGCAGCCCAACGGTTGGATTTGTCCATGAGCAGTTCTTC
- TRBJ1-2 15 - TRBV15 CATSRVQSGSYDYTF TGTGCCACCAGCAGAGTACAGAGTGGATCCTATGACTACACCTTC
- TRBJ1-2 15 - TRBV27 CASSLSPFANYGYTF TGTGCCAGCAGTTTGAGCCCCTTTGCTAACTATGGCTACACCTTC
many TRBJ1-5 16 - TRBV6-2/TRBV6-3 CASSLYGPGQGDPQHF TGTGCCAGCAGCTTATACGGACCGGGACAAGGGGACCCCCAGCATTTT
- TRBJ1-4 15 - TRBV7-9 CASSPWGANNEKLFF TGTGCCAGCAGCCCCTGGGGGGCTAATAATGAAAAACTGTTTTTT
many TRBJ2-5 11 - TRBV20-1 CSARFLETQYF TGCAGTGCTAGGTTTTTGGAGACCCAGTACTTC
few TRBJ2-2 13 TRBD1 TRBV29-1 CSVDRGHTGELFF TGCAGCGTAGACAGGGGGCATACCGGGGAGCTGTTTTTT
few TRBJ1-1 12 - TRBV29-1 CSVVLGHTEAFF TGCAGCGTTGTCTTGGGTCACACTGAAGCTTTCTTT
many TRBJ1-2 15 TRBD1 TRBV29-1 CSVRQGDLANYGYTF TGCAGCGTACGACAGGGTGATTTAGCTAACTATGGCTACACCTTC
few TRBJ2-3 15 TRBD1 TRBV29-1 CSVLSRDRGPDTQYF TGCAGCGTACTAAGCCGGGACAGGGGCCCAGATACGCAGTATTTT
- TRBJ1-2 15 TRBD1 TRBV19 CASAPAGQVIRGYTF TGTGCCAGTGCGCCCGCGGGACAGGTTATTCGAGGCTACACCTTC
- TRBJ1-4 16 - TRBV18 CASSLNQGENNEKRFF TGTGCCAGCTCGCTTAACCAAGGGGAAAACAATGAAAAACGGTTTTTT
- TRBJ1-3 16 - TRBV20-1 CSARAQVFNSGNTIYF TGCAGTGCTAGGGCACAGGTTTTTAACTCTGGAAACACCATATATTTT